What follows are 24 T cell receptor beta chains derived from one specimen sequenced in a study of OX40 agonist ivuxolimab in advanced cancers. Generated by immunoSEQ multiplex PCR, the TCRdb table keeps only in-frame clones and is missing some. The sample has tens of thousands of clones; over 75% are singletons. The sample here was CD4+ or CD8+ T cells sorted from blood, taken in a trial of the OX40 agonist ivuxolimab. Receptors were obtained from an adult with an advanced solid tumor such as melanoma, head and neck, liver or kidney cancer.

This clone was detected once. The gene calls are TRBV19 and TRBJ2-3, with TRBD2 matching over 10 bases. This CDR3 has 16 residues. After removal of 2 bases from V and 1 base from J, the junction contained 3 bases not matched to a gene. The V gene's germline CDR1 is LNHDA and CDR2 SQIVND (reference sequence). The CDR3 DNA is TGTGCCAGTAGTATATGGCTAGCGGGAGGCACAGATACGCAGTATTTT. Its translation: CASSIWLAGGTDTQYF.

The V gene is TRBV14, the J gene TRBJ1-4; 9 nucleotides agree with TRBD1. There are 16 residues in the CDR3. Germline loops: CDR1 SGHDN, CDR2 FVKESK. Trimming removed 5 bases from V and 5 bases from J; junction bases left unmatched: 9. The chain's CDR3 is CASSARTGTGNEKLFF. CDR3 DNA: TGTGCCAGCAGCGCCCGGACCGGGACAGGGAATGAAAAACTGTTTTTT.

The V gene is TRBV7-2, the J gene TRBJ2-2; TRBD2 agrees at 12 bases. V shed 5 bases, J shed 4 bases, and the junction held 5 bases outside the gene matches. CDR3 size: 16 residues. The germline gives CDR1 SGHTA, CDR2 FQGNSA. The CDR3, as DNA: TGTGCCAGCAGCACTAGCGGGGGGCTAAGCACCGGGGAGCTGTTTTTT. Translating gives CASSTSGGLSTGELFF.

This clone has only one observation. This chain's CDR3 is CAISPSRGSYEQYF. DNA for the CDR3: TGTGCCATCAGCCCCAGTAGGGGCTCCTACGAGCAGTACTTC. V gene TRBV10-3 combines with J gene TRBJ2-7, with D possibly being TRBD1 (5 bases). CDR1 is ENHRY, CDR2 SYGVKD, per germline. The V end was cut by 6 bases, the J end by 0 bases, with 12 bases between. The CDR3 length is 14 residues.

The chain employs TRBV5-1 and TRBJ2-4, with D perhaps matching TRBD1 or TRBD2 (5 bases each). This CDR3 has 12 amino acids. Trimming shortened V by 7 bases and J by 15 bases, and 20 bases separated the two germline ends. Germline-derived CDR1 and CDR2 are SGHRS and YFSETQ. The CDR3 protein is CASRTFQGERYF. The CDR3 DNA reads TGCGCCAGCCGCACCTTTCAGGGAGAGCGGTACTTC. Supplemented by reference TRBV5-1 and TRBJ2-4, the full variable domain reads KAGVTQTPRYLIKTRGQQVTLSCSPISGHRSVSWYQQTPGQGLQFLFEYFSETQRNKGNFPGRFSGRQFSNSRSEMNVSTLELGDSALYLCASRTFQGERYFGAGTRLSVL.

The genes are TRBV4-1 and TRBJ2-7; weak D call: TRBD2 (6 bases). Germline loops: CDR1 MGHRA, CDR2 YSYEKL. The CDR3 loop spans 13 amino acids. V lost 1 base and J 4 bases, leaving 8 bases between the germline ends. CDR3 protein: CASSQGAGYEQYF. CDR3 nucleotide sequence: TGCGCCAGCAGCCAAGGGGCGGGATACGAGCAGTACTTC.

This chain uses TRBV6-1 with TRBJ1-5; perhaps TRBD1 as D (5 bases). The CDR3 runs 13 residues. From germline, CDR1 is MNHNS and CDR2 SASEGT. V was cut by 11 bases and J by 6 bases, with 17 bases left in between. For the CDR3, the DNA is TGTGCCCTAAACGAGGGACTGGGTCAGCCCCAGCATTTT. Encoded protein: CALNEGLGQPQHF.

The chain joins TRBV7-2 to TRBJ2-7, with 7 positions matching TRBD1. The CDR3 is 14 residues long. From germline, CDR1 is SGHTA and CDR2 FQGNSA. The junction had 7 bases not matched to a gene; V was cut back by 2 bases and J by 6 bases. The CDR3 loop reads CASSLLGDSLEQYF. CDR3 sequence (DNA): TGTGCCAGCAGCTTACTAGGGGACAGCCTCGAGCAGTACTTC.

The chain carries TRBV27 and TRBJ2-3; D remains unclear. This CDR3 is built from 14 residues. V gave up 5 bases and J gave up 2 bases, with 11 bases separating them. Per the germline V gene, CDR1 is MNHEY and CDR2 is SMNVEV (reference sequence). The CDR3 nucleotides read TGTGCCAGCAGTCTCCGACCGTTCACAGATACGCAGTATTTT. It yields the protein CASSLRPFTDTQYF.

The CDR3 sequence: CASSLGGGGNTDTQYF. For the CDR3, the DNA is TGCGCCAGCAGCCTGGGGGGTGGCGGGAACACAGATACGCAGTATTTT. The chain joins TRBV5-1 to TRBJ2-3, with a tentative D call TRBD2 (6 bases). The CDR3 extends over 16 amino acids. Germline CDR1 and CDR2: SGHRS and YFSETQ. V lost 4 bases and J lost 2, with 17 bases in between. Based on the CDR3 plus reference TRBV5-1 and TRBJ2-3, the full variable domain is KAGVTQTPRYLIKTRGQQVTLSCSPISGHRSVSWYQQTPGQGLQFLFEYFSETQRNKGNFPGRFSGRQFSNSRSEMNVSTLELGDSALYLCASSLGGGGNTDTQYFGPGTRLTVL.

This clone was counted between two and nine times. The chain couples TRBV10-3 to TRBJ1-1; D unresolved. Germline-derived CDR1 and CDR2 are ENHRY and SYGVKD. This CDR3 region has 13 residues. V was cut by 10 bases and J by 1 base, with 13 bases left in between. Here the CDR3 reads CATTLGGNTEAFF. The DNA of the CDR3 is TGTGCCACTACCCTGGGAGGGAACACTGAAGCTTTCTTT.

CDR3: CASSVYTEAFF. In DNA form, the CDR3 reads TGTGCCAGCAGTGTGTACACTGAAGCTTTCTTT. The genes are TRBV6-6 and TRBJ1-1; D remains unclear. CDR3 size: 11 residues. Germline V gene lookup returns CDR1 MNHNY and CDR2 SVGAGI (reference sequence). With 5 bases removed from V and 3 bases from J, the gap between germline ends came to 4 bases.

DNA for the CDR3: TGTGCCAGTAGTATAAACAGGGGGACTGAAGCTTTCTTT. As protein: CASSINRGTEAFF. This chain connects TRBV19 to TRBJ1-1, with 8 positions matching TRBD1. CDR1 is LNHDA, CDR2 SQIVND, per germline (reference sequence). After removal of 2 bases from V and 5 bases from J, the junction contained 1 base not matched to a gene. This CDR3 has 13 amino acids.

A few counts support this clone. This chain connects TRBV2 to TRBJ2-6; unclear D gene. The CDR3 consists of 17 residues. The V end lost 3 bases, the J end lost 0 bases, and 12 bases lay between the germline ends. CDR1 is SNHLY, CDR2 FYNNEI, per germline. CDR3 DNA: TGTGCCAGCAGTGATGAATGGTTAATCTCTGGGGCCAACGTCCTGACTTTC. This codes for CASSDEWLISGANVLTF. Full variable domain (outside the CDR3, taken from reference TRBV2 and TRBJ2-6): EPEVTQTPSHQVTQMGQEVILRCVPISNHLYFYWYRQILGQKVEFLVSFYNNEISEKSEIFDDQFSVERPDGSNFTLKIRSTKLEDSAMYFCASSDEWLISGANVLTFGAGSRLTVL.

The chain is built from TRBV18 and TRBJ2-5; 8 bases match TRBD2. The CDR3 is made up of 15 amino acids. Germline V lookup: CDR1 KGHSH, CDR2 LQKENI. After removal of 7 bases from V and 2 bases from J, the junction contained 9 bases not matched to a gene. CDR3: CASFRGAGEQETQYF. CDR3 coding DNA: TGTGCCAGCTTTCGGGGAGCGGGGGAACAAGAGACCCAGTACTTC.

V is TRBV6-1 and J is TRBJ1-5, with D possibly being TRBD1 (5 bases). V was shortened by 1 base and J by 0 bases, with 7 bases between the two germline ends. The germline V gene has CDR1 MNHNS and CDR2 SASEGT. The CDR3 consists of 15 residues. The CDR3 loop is CASSEEGYSNQPQHF. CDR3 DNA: TGTGCCAGCAGTGAAGAGGGGTATAGCAATCAGCCCCAGCATTTT.

CDR3 amino acids: CATSRDHAGLDGYTF. CDR3 DNA: TGTGCCACCAGCAGAGATCACGCAGGATTGGATGGCTACACCTTC. The rearrangement joins TRBV15 to TRBJ1-2; D uncertain. Trimming shortened V by 0 bases and J by 6 bases, and 14 bases separated the two germline ends. Germline V gives CDR1 LNHNV, CDR2 YYDKDF (reference sequence). This CDR3 is built from 15 residues.

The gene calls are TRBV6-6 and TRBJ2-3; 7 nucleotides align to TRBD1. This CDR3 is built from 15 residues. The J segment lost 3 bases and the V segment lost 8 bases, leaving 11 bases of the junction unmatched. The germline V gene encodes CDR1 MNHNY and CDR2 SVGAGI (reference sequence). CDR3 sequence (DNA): TGTGCCAGCCCACCTAGCTTACAGGGGACAGATACGCAGTATTTT. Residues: CASPPSLQGTDTQYF.

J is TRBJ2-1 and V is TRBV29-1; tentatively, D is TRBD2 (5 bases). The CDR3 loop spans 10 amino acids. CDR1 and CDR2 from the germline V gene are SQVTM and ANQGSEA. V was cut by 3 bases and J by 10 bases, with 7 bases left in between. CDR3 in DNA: TGCAGCGTTGAGAGGGAGGAGCAGTTCTTC. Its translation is CSVEREEQFF.

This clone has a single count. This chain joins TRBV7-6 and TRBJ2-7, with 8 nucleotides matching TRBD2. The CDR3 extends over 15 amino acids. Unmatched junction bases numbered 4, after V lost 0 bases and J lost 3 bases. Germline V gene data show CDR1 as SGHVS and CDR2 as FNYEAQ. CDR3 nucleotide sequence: TGTGCCAGCAGCTTAGCGCGGGGGGACGACTACGAGCAGTACTTC. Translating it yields CASSLARGDDYEQYF.

CDR3 loop: CASSTGTPAYNEQFF. The CDR3 region has the DNA TGTGCCAGCAGTACAGGAACACCTGCCTACAATGAGCAGTTCTTC. The V call is TRBV6-6, the J call TRBJ2-1, with TRBD1 as a possible D gene (5 bases). CDR3 length: 15 residues. V lost 5 bases and J 2 bases, leaving 13 bases between the germline ends. CDR1 and CDR2 (germline): MNHNY, SVGAGI (reference sequence).

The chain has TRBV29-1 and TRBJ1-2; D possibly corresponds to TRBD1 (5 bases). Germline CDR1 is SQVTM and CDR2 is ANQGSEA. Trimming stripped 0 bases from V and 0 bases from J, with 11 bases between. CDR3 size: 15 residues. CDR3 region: CSVEDLGRANYGYTF. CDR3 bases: TGCAGCGTTGAAGATCTCGGCAGGGCTAACTATGGCTACACCTTC. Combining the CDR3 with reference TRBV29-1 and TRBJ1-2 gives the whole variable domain SAVISQKPSRDICQRGTSLTIQCQVDSQVTMMFWYRQQPGQSLTLIATANQGSEATYESGFVIDKFPISRPNLTFSTLTVSNMSPEDSSIYLCSVEDLGRANYGYTFGSGTRLTVV.

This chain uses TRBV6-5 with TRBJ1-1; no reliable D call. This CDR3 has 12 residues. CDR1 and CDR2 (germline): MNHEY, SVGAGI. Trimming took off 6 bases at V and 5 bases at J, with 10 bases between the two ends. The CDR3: CASSPHGTEAFF. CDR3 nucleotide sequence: TGTGCCAGCAGCCCCCATGGGACTGAAGCTTTCTTT.

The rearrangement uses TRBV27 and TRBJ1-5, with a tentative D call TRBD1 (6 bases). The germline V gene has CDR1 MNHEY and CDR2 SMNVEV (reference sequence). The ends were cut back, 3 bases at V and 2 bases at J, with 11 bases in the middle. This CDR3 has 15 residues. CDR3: CASSFISGGNQPQHF. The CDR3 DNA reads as TGTGCCAGCAGTTTCATTTCAGGGGGCAATCAGCCCCAGCATTTT.